This note documents a single TCR beta chain sequence. What it binds is not known. Survey-level immunoSEQ v3.0 assays were run. Method: immunoSEQ multiplex PCR; TCRdb's copy keeps in-frame clones and lacks some. The table includes tens of thousands of clones, about 96% detected once. The data were taken from a study of long-term antiretroviral therapy in people with HIV. Study-level findings and limits: When set beside controls, HIV repertoires had CDR3 length ranges that were narrower. Blood draws took place between about 2003 and 2018 and possibly involved older ART regimens.

Trimming shortened V by 0 bases and J by 0 bases, and 7 bases separated the two germline ends. The germline gives CDR1 SGDLS, CDR2 YYNGEE. The CDR3 contains 16 residues. The origin of this receptor is a woman aged 45-59 years with HIV. The chain links TRBV9 to TRBJ1-6, with D hard to call. This specimen consisted of unsorted PBMCs, obtained 3.7 years after starting antiretroviral therapy. CDR3 amino acids: CASSVGVSSYNSPLHF. The CDR3 DNA is TGTGCCAGCAGCGTAGGGGTCAGCTCCTATAATTCACCCCTCCACTTT.